A single sample gave rise to the 23 T cell receptor beta chains below, sequenced in a study of shared clonotypes between healthy human individuals (TCRdb year 2020). Library method: the immunoSEQ multiplex PCR assay. TCRdb retrieved this table from immuneACCESS and kept in-frame rearrangements only. Not all clones are present; in checked studies, unresolved V genes account for under half, and no reason is known for the remainder. The sample records over a million clones, about 70% of which are singletons. Roughly 1.5% of the sample is in the top ten clones. Sequencing input: memory CD4+ T cells sorted from blood. The sample's cell subset or site label, decoded: CD45RA-negative fraction. These receptors were obtained from a man younger than 35 in good health.

The rearrangement joins TRBV7-2 to TRBJ2-2, with D uncertain. Per germline, CDR1 SGHTA and CDR2 FQGNSA. V lost 2 bases to trimming and J lost 3 bases, with 13 bases between them. The CDR3 has 16 amino acids. CDR3 DNA: TGTGCCAGCAGCTTATGGGTGGGTGCGGACACCGGGGAGCTGTTTTTT. Translated, it gives CASSLWVGADTGELFF.

CDR3 DNA: TGCGCCAGCAGCTCCGGGACAGGCGCCGGTGGGGCCAACGTCCTGACTTTC. This codes for CASSSGTGAGGANVLTF. V and J are TRBV5-1 and TRBJ2-6; the match to TRBD1 covers 8 bases. The CDR3 covers 17 residues. The V and J ends lost 3 bases and 3 bases, in that order; junction bases with no gene match: 8. Germline V CDR1 and CDR2: SGHRS, YFSETQ.

The chain combines TRBV28 with TRBJ1-2; tentatively, D is TRBD1 (6 bases). The V end lost 6 bases, the J end lost 4 bases, and 12 bases lay between the germline ends. This CDR3 comprises 13 residues. Germline assignment: CDR1 MDHEN and CDR2 SYDVKM. The CDR3 sequence: CASRRGRSYGYTF. CDR3 nucleotide sequence: TGTGCCAGCAGACGGGGGCGCAGCTATGGCTACACCTTC.

The chain employs TRBV6-6 and TRBJ1-3, with 7 bases matching TRBD1. Looked up from germline, CDR1 is MNHNY and CDR2 is SVGAGI (reference sequence). Trimming took 5 bases from V and 0 from J; bases not matched to a gene: 7. The CDR3 totals 16 residues. CDR3 bases: TGTGCCAGCAGTGGCCAGACAGGGCACTCTGGAAACACCATATATTTT. Translating it yields CASSGQTGHSGNTIYF.

This chain connects TRBV5-1 to TRBJ1-1; no clear D gene. Trimming removed 2 bases at V and 1 base at J, with 12 bases between. The germline gives CDR1 SGHRS, CDR2 YFSETQ. This CDR3 region has 15 residues. The chain's CDR3 is CASSLQSVGNTEAFF. Here the CDR3 DNA reads TGCGCCAGCAGCTTACAGAGTGTGGGGAACACTGAAGCTTTCTTT.

The J gene is TRBJ2-3, the V gene TRBV6-4; D possibly matches TRBD1 or TRBD2 (5 bases each). Trimming stripped 2 bases from V and 6 bases from J, with 12 bases between. This CDR3 is built from 14 residues. Germline CDR1 and CDR2: MRHNA and SNTAGT. The CDR3 loop reads CASSDRGPGDTQYF. The CDR3 DNA sequence: TGTGCCAGCAGTGACAGGGGCCCGGGGGATACGCAGTATTTT.

V and J are TRBV7-9 and TRBJ1-6; 9 bases are shared with TRBD1. CDR3 length: 15 amino acids. Germline V gene data show CDR1 as SEHNR and CDR2 as FQNEAQ (reference sequence). The ends lost 4 bases at V and 6 bases at J; junction bases unmatched: 4. The CDR3 protein is CASSSSQGANSPLHF. In nucleotides, the CDR3 is TGTGCCAGCAGCTCATCACAGGGGGCTAATTCACCCCTCCACTTT. The full variable domain, in which reference TRBV7-9 and TRBJ1-6 provide the parts outside the CDR3, is DTGVSQNPRHKITKRGQNVTFRCDPISEHNRLYWYRQTLGQGPEFLTYFQNEAQLEKSRLLSDRFSAERPKGSFSTLEIQRTEQGDSAMYLCASSSSQGANSPLHFGNGTRLTVT.

V and J are TRBV5-4 and TRBJ2-5; D call uncertain. The CDR3 runs 14 residues. Germline CDR1 reads SGHNT; CDR2 reads YYREEE (reference sequence). V was trimmed by 4 bases and J by 2 bases, leaving 12 bases between them. CDR3 sequence: CASSRKDWQETQYF. CDR3 nucleotide sequence: TGTGCCAGCAGCCGTAAAGACTGGCAAGAGACCCAGTACTTC.

The CDR3 DNA reads as TGTGCCAGCAGCGTATTCCCTGGGACAGGGGGCGAGACCCAGTACTTC. This gives the protein CASSVFPGTGGETQYF. This rearrangement joins TRBV9 to TRBJ2-5, with TRBD1 matching 12 bases. V was clipped by 1 base and J by 5 bases; unmatched bases: 6. CDR1 is SGDLS and CDR2 is YYNGEE in the germline V gene. CDR3 length equals 16 residues. Full variable domain (missing parts from reference TRBV9 and TRBJ2-5): DSGVTQTPKHLITATGQRVTLRCSPRSGDLSVYWYQQSLDQGLQFLIQYYNGEERAKGNILERFSAQQFPDLHSELNLSSLELGDSALYFCASSVFPGTGGETQYFGPGTRLLVL.

The chain employs TRBV2 and TRBJ1-2, with D possibly matching TRBD1 (5 bases). This CDR3 region has 14 residues. Deletions cut 5 bases from V and 4 bases from J, with 14 bases between. The germline CDR1 and CDR2 sequences are SNHLY and FYNNEI. CDR3 residues: CASSTMTVLYGYTF. Here the CDR3 DNA reads TGTGCCAGCAGTACTATGACAGTGCTCTATGGCTACACCTTC. The full variable domain, with the rest looked up from reference TRBV2 and TRBJ1-2, is EPEVTQTPSHQVTQMGQEVILRCVPISNHLYFYWYRQILGQKVEFLVSFYNNEISEKSEIFDDQFSVERPDGSNFTLKIRSTKLEDSAMYFCASSTMTVLYGYTFGSGTRLTVV.

The chain uses TRBV18 and TRBJ1-5; D gene ambiguous. With 2 bases removed from V and 1 base from J, the gap between germline ends came to 9 bases. The CDR3 is 15 amino acids. Germline V lookup: CDR1 KGHSH, CDR2 LQKENI. The CDR3 DNA sequence: TGTGCCAGCTCACCAGCGGGAATGAGCAATCAGCCCCAGCATTTT. Encoded protein: CASSPAGMSNQPQHF.

The chain combines TRBV11-3 with TRBJ1-3, with 8 bases aligning to TRBD1. Germline-derived CDR1 and CDR2 are SGHNT and YENEEA. This CDR3 region has 15 residues. V shed 2 bases and J 4 bases; nucleotides not matched to a gene: 4. CDR3 loop: CASSLTGTGGNTIYF. The CDR3 DNA is TGTGCCAGCAGCTTAACAGGGACAGGCGGAAACACCATATATTTT.

As for this clone: Other DNA variants within this sample encode the same CDR3. This chain connects TRBV4-3 to TRBJ1-2; D is undetermined. CDR3 length: 14 amino acids. The germline V gene encodes CDR1 LGHNA and CDR2 YSLEER. Trimming removed 0 bases from V and 8 bases from J, with 13 bases in between. The CDR3 sequence: CASSQDWAGSGYTF. The CDR3 nucleotides are TGCGCCAGCAGCCAAGACTGGGCGGGTTCCGGCTACACCTTC.

The V call is TRBV2, the J call TRBJ1-4; the D gene is possibly TRBD1 (6 bases). Trimming left V 6 bases short and J 4 bases short, with 12 bases between. The CDR3 covers 14 residues. Germline V lookup: CDR1 SNHLY, CDR2 FYNNEI. CDR3 bases: TGTGCCAGCAGCAAACAGGGCTATAATGAAAAACTGTTTTTT. Protein: CASSKQGYNEKLFF.

J is TRBJ2-1 and V is TRBV10-3; TRBD2 agrees at 13 bases. CDR3 size: 16 residues. Germline lookup yields CDR1 ENHRY and CDR2 SYGVKD. V dropped 2 bases and J dropped 7; count of bases not matched to a gene: 5. Here the CDR3 reads CAISEGLAGEKNEQFF. The CDR3 DNA sequence: TGTGCCATCAGTGAGGGACTAGCGGGAGAGAAAAATGAGCAGTTCTTC.

This chain links TRBV6-5 with TRBJ2-3, with 12 nucleotides matching TRBD1. The CDR3 loop spans 15 amino acids. The trim removed 2 bases at V and 6 bases at J, leaving 3 bases unmatched. Germline V gene lookup returns CDR1 MNHEY and CDR2 SVGAGI. The CDR3 region is CASSYGTGGRDTQYF. CDR3 nucleotide sequence: TGTGCCAGCAGTTACGGGACAGGGGGCAGGGATACGCAGTATTTT.

Worth noting for this clone: The same CDR3 is also encoded by other DNA sequences in this sample. The V call is TRBV14, the J call TRBJ2-7; D is possibly TRBD1 (5 bases). Trimming took 4 bases from V and 3 from J, leaving 10 bases between them. From germline, CDR1 is SGHDN and CDR2 FVKESK. The length of the CDR3 is 13 residues. Here the CDR3 reads CASSPLTGYEQYF. The DNA of the CDR3 is TGTGCCAGCAGCCCCCTAACAGGCTACGAGCAGTACTTC.

The rearrangement joins TRBV6-1 to TRBJ1-5; no firm D call. This CDR3 has 15 residues. The germline V gene has CDR1 MNHNS and CDR2 SASEGT. The V gene lost 7 bases and the J gene lost 0 bases, with 13 bases spanning the gap. DNA for the CDR3: TGTGCCAGCACCAAAGGGATTTATAGCAATCAGCCCCAGCATTTT. This codes for CASTKGIYSNQPQHF.

The V call is TRBV4-1, the J call TRBJ1-3; a weak D match, TRBD1 (5 bases). This CDR3 region has 16 residues. In germline, CDR1 is MGHRA, CDR2 YSYEKL. Between the trimmed V and J ends, which lost 0 bases and 2 bases, there was a span of 11 bases. CDR3 DNA sequence: TGCGCCAGCAGCCAAGAGGGCAGGGTGACTGGAAACACCATATATTTT. Protein sequence: CASSQEGRVTGNTIYF.

The chain links TRBV14 to TRBJ1-1, with D uncertain. CDR1 is SGHDN, CDR2 FVKESK, per germline. The CDR3 loop spans 13 amino acids. Trimming shortened V by 3 bases and J by 2 bases, and 7 bases separated the two germline ends. CDR3 region: CASSHELNTEAFF. Written as DNA, the CDR3 is TGTGCCAGCAGCCACGAACTAAACACTGAAGCTTTCTTT. The whole variable domain, remainder taken from reference TRBV14 and TRBJ1-1, is EAGVTQFPSHSVIEKGQTVTLRCDPISGHDNLYWYRRVMGKEIKFLLHFVKESKQDESGMPNNRFLAERTGGTYSTLKVQPAELEDSGVYFCASSHELNTEAFFGQGTRLTVV.

On this clone itself: Other nucleotide sequences from this sample produce the same CDR3. This chain's CDR3 is CASSPRQEGYEQYF. CDR3 DNA sequence: TGTGCCAGCTCACCACGACAGGAGGGCTACGAGCAGTACTTC. J is TRBJ2-7 and V is TRBV18, with D perhaps TRBD1 or TRBD2 (6 bases each). Germline assignment: CDR1 KGHSH and CDR2 LQKENI. Trimming left V 1 base short and J 3 bases short, with 10 bases between. This CDR3 is 14 amino acids long.

This sequence joins TRBV28 and TRBJ2-3, with a possible D match to TRBD1 (6 bases). The germline CDR1 and CDR2 sequences are MDHEN and SYDVKM. There are 17 residues in the CDR3. V was pared by 8 bases and J by 0 bases, with 21 bases between. The CDR3 is CASPNYPRDTSTDTQYF. For the CDR3, the DNA is TGTGCCAGCCCAAACTACCCCCGGGACACTAGCACAGATACGCAGTATTTT.

The chain links TRBV18 to TRBJ2-1; TRBD2 agrees at 7 bases. Germline V CDR1 and CDR2: KGHSH, LQKENI. V shed 3 bases and J 9 bases; nucleotides not matched to a gene: 5. The CDR3 loop spans 13 amino acids. CDR3 region: CASSPGLDSEQFF. The CDR3 DNA reads as TGTGCCAGCTCACCCGGACTAGACAGTGAGCAGTTCTTC.